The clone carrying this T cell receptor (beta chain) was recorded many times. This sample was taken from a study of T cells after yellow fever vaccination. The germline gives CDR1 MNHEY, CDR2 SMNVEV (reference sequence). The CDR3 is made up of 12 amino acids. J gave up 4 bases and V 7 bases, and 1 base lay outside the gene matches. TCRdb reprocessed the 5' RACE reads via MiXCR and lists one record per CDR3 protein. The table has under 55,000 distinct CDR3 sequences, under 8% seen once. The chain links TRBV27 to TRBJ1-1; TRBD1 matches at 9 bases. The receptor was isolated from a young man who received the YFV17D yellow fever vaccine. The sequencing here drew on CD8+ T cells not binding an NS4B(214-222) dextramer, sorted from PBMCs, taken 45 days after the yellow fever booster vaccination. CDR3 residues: CASTGQGTEAFF. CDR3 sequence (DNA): TGTGCCAGCACGGGACAGGGCACTGAAGCTTTCTTT.